Sequencing of this TCR beta chain was carried out in a study of human T cells and chemical hapten exposure. This sample's time point: patch test 3, about 24 weeks after DPC sensitization. As for treatment: therapeutic diphenylcyclopropenone sensitization with weekly scalp DPC. Blood collection took place prior to placing each patch test. CDR1 is SQVTM, CDR2 ANQGSEA, per germline. V shed 4 bases and J shed 4 bases, with 8 bases lying between them. This CDR3 is built from 12 residues. General study points: Patch test score rose with PT1 expanded TCRs, significant at 8, 16, 32, not 4.

This clonotype showed up just a few times. Its target is not known. One entry per CDR3 protein results from TCRdb running MiXCR on the RACE reads. The table shows 95,000 to 150,000 distinct CDR3 sequences, with about 11% occurring only once. The rearrangement joins TRBV29-1 to TRBJ1-5, with no clear D. The specimen comprised whole blood, sampled in connection with sensitization to the hapten diphenylcyclopropenone (DPC). The clonotype comes from a woman aged 45-65 years with alopecia areata. Some clones in this sample may be carry-over from other donors' samples. The CDR3 DNA reads as TGCAGCGTTGCACAGCAGAATCAGCCCCAGCATTTT. Encoded protein: CSVAQQNQPQHF.